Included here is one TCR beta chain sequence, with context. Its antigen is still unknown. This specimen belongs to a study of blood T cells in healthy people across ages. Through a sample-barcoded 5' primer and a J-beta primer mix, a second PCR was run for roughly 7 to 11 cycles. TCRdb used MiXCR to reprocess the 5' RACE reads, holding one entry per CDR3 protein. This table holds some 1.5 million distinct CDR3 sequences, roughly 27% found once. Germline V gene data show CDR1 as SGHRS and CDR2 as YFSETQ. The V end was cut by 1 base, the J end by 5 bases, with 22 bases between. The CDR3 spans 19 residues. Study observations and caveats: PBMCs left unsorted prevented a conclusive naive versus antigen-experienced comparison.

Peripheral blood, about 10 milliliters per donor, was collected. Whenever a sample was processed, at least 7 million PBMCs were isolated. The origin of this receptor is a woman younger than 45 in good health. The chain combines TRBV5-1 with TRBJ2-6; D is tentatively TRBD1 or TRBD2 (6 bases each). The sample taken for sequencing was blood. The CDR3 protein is CASSLSVEQGLKWANVLTF. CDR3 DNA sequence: TGCGCCAGCAGCTTGTCGGTCGAACAGGGACTCAAGTGGGCCAACGTCCTGACTTTC.